Listed below are T cell receptor beta chains from one sample, sequenced in a study of blood T cells in healthy people across ages. A single record per CDR3 protein comes from TCRdb applying MiXCR to the 5' RACE reads. The sample includes around 990,000 distinct CDR3 sequences, less than 25% seen only once; the top ten take approximately 0.7%. The same data also went into a second study, on T cells of mothers and their children.

Material for sequencing was blood. All receptors come from a girl aged 2 to 9 in good health. Each CDR3 is given with its conserved first and last residue. Each record gives: D gene, V gene, clone size, J gene, CDR3 DNA, CDR3 protein. The D gene is left open where the match is weak. Clone size, where shown, is once, few, many, or a class for clones that have expanded.

.	TRBV27	many	TRBJ2-1	TGTGCCAGCGGCCCTTTAGGGGGTTACAATGAGCAGTTCTTC	CASGPLGGYNEQFF
.	TRBV27	.	TRBJ2-2	TGTGCCAGCAGGCCGATGAACACCGGGGAGCTGTTTTTT	CASRPMNTGELFF
.	TRBV4-1	few	TRBJ1-2	TGCGCCAGCAGGAGGGCAGGGGAGGACTATGGCTACACCTTC	CASRRAGEDYGYTF
TRBD2	TRBV6-5	few	TRBJ2-5	TGTGCCAGCAGTTACGGGACTACCCAAGAGACCCAGTACTTC	CASSYGTTQETQYF
.	TRBV5-1	few	TRBJ1-1	TGCGCCAGCAGCTTGGTAACAGGTCTTGAAGCTTTCTTT	CASSLVTGLEAFF
.	TRBV21-1	.	TRBJ2-1	TGTGCCAGCAGCAAAGACTGGCTAATAAGGGAATACAATGAGCAGTTCTTC	CASSKDWLIREYNEQFF
.	TRBV20-1	.	TRBJ2-6	TGCAGTGCTAGCCCTCGCCAGGGTCTTATCTCTTCCGGGGCCAACGTCCTGACTTTC	CSASPRQGLISSGANVLTF
TRBD2	TRBV28	.	TRBJ2-5	TGTGCCAGCAGTTCTATAGGAGCTAGCGGGACCCTAGAGACCCAGTACTTC	CASSSIGASGTLETQYF
.	TRBV13	few	TRBJ2-7	TGTGCCAGCAGCTTAGGGTCCAGGGAAGGCGACTACGAGCAGTACTTC	CASSLGSREGDYEQYF
.	TRBV7-3	few	TRBJ2-1	TGTGCCAGCAGCTTAACTAGTCTTTCGGATGAGCAGTTCTTC	CASSLTSLSDEQFF
TRBD2	TRBV29-1	.	TRBJ2-7	TGCAGCGTTGTAGCGGGAGGGCCTGAACAGTACTTC	CSVVAGGPEQYF
.	TRBV29-1	few	TRBJ2-5	TGCAGCGTTGGTGCCCTTATAGTTCAAGAGACCCAGTACTTC	CSVGALIVQETQYF
.	TRBV20-1	many	TRBJ2-7	TGCAGTGCTAGAGATCTTGGACGGAGCTCCTACGAGCAGTACTTC	CSARDLGRSSYEQYF
.	TRBV28	.	TRBJ2-1	TGTGCCAGCAGTTTCAGACTGACCAATGAGCAGTTCTTC	CASSFRLTNEQFF